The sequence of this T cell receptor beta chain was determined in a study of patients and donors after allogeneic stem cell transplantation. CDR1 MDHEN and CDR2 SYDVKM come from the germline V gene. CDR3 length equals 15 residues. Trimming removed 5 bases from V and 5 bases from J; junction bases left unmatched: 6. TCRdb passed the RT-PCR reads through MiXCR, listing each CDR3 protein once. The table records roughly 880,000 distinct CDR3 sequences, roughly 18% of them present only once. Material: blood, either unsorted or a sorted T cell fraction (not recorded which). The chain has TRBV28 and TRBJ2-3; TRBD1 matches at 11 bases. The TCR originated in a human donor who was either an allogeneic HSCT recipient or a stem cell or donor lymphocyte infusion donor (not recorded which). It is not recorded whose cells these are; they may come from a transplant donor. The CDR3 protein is CASSRDRGGLDTQYF. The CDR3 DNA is TGTGCCAGCAGTCGGGACAGGGGGGGTCTAGATACGCAGTATTTT.